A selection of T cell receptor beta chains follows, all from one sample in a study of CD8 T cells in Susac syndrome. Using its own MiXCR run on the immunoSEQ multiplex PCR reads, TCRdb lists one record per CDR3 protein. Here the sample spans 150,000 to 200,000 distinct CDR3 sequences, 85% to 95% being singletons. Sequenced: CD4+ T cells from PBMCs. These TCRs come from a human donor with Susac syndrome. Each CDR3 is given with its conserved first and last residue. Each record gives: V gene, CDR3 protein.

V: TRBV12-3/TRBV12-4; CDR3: CASSFWSGQQETQYF
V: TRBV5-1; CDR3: CASSSEAGGLGDTQYF
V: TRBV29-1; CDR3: CSVESSTDTQYF
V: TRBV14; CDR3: CASSHLGQNTEAFF
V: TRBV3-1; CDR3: CASSHGGQGRATEAFF
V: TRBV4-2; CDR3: CASSQDTPSGDSYEQYF
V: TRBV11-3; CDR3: CASSLGLGPYNEQFF
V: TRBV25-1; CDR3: CASSELTGGHNEQFF
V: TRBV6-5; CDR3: CASSYALGGDTDTQYF
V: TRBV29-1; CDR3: CSVDDGGWETQYF
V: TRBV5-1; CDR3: CASSKTSTDTQYF
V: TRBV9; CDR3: CASSALDGTSLFF
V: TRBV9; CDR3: CASSHPRSEQYF
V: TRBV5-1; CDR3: CASTVSPQETQYF
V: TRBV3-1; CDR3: CASSHSFDGTYEQYF
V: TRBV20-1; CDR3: CSAREAGLNTEAFF
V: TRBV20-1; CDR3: CSAPDPAGKNSPLHF
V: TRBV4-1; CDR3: CASSQGGGTSADTQYF
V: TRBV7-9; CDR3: CASSLTLANYGYTF
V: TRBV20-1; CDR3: CSAEGQTNYGYTF
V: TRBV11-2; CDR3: CASSLISGSSYEQYF